Given below is one T cell receptor (beta chain) in context. Its antigen is unknown. The data were taken from a study of CD8 T cells in Susac syndrome. Study-level findings and limits: Acknowledgment was made by the study that its TCR sequencing and HLA analysis involved a relatively small number of individuals.

Random hexamers served to reverse transcribe roughly 0.5 to 1 ug RNA. Multiplex PCR with immunoSEQ amplified the TCR beta CDR3 across 54 Vbeta and 13 Jbeta. TCRdb redid the calling of the immunoSEQ multiplex PCR reads with MiXCR, one entry per CDR3 protein. The profile shows about 150,000 distinct CDR3 sequences, around 95% of them singletons. TCR beta from blood CD8+ and CD4+ T cells was sequenced. TEMRA cells were FACS-enriched, and CD8+ and CD4+ T cells were isolated negatively. Source material: CD8+ T cells from PBMCs. This sequence was found in a human donor with multiple sclerosis.

CDR3: CASSESVLQGPTDTQYF. DNA for the CDR3: TGTGCCAGCAGTGAATCGGTGTTGCAGGGACCCACAGATACGCAGTATTTT. This chain joins TRBV2 and TRBJ2-3; D assignment may be TRBD1 or TRBD2 (5 bases each). Trimming shortened V by 2 bases and J by 2 bases, and 17 bases separated the two germline ends. This CDR3 region has 17 residues. Germline V CDR1 and CDR2: SNHLY, FYNNEI.